The text below deals with one T cell receptor (beta chain). The source of the sample is a study of T cells in Graves' hyperthyroidism and ophthalmopathy. Using RNA transcripts as the source, TCR beta CDR3 regions were amplified. An initial round of RT-PCR targeting the TCR CDR3 relied on the HTBI primer set. TCRdb used MiXCR to reprocess the multiplex PCR reads, holding one entry per CDR3 protein. The sample has fewer than 400,000 distinct CDR3 sequences, 11% to 15% seen once. The CDR3 has 17 residues. CDR1 is MNHNS and CDR2 is SASEGT in the germline V gene. V was clipped by 6 bases and J by 4 bases; unmatched bases: 17.

Sequencing was carried out using blood. The TCR comes from a man in his forties or fifties with Graves' ophthalmopathy. This chain joins TRBV6-1 and TRBJ2-7; TRBD2 matches 8 bases. Written as DNA, the CDR3 is TGTGCCAGCAGCCCTCCGGGGGGGGAAAGTTTGGGATACGAGCAGTACTTC. Translation: CASSPPGGESLGYEQYF.